This T cell receptor beta chain was sequenced in a study of T cell responses to AZD1222 COVID-19 vaccine. Assay: immunoSEQ multiplex PCR; the TCRdb copy retains only in-frame clones and omits some. Of 150,000 to 190,000 clones in the sample, around 87% were seen once. Trimming took off 11 bases at V and 0 bases at J, with 11 bases between the two ends. The CDR3 spans 12 residues. The germline gives CDR1 ENHRY, CDR2 SYGVKD. The V gene is TRBV10-3, the J gene TRBJ2-7; D perhaps matches TRBD1 (5 bases). The material sequenced was peripheral blood, taken 28 days after the second AZD1222 dose. This sequence originates from an adult who received the AZD1222 COVID-19 vaccine. The CDR3 reads CAAQGSSYEQYF. The CDR3 region has the DNA TGTGCCGCTCAGGGTTCCTCCTACGAGCAGTACTTC.